The 21 T cell receptor beta chains presented below share a single source sample, sequenced in a study of control samples from healthy donors and cancer patients. TCRdb's table, derived via immunoSEQ multiplex PCR, lists solely in-frame clones and lacks some. The table lists some 130,000 clones, 80% to 95% of them singletons. The sample comprised blood. These receptors were collected from a man in his forties in good health.

This chain links TRBV5-1 with TRBJ2-2; D is undetermined. Germline V gives CDR1 SGHRS, CDR2 YFSETQ. This CDR3 has 13 residues. The V end lost 0 bases, the J end lost 7 bases, and 7 bases lay between the germline ends. CDR3 region: CASSLDSNGELFF. DNA for the CDR3: TGCGCCAGCAGCTTGGACTCTAACGGGGAGCTGTTTTTT.

This rearrangement joins TRBV27 to TRBJ2-7; TRBD1 agrees at 8 bases. Looked up from germline, CDR1 is MNHEY and CDR2 is SMNVEV (reference sequence). The CDR3 runs to 14 residues. J lost 2 bases, V lost 4 bases, and 4 bases had no gene match. The CDR3 bases are TGTGCCAGCAGTTCGACAGGGGAAGCCTACGAGCAGTACTTC. Protein product: CASSSTGEAYEQYF.

The J gene is TRBJ2-6, the V gene TRBV5-1, with a weak D call TRBD1 (5 bases). V was pared by 3 bases and J by 2 bases, with 15 bases between. Germline CDR1 is SGHRS and CDR2 is YFSETQ. The CDR3 contains 17 residues. The CDR3 spells CASSSQGIGAGANVLTF. The CDR3 coding sequence is TGCGCCAGCAGCTCCCAGGGTATAGGGGCTGGGGCCAACGTCCTGACTTTC.

The chain couples TRBV10-3 to TRBJ2-1; 10 nucleotides align to TRBD1. V shed 3 bases and J 4 bases; nucleotides not matched to a gene: 3. In germline, CDR1 is ENHRY, CDR2 SYGVKD. The CDR3 totals 15 residues. In DNA, the CDR3 is TGTGCCATCAGTGAAGGACAGGGGGATTACAATGAGCAGTTCTTC. Protein sequence: CAISEGQGDYNEQFF.

This sequence joins TRBV30 and TRBJ1-6, with 8 bases aligning to TRBD1. With V trimmed by 3 bases and J by 9 bases, 4 bases remained unmatched. Germline values: CDR1 GTSNPN, CDR2 SVGIG (reference sequence). The CDR3 is made up of 13 amino acids. The CDR3 nucleotides read TGTGCCTGGAGCCGGGACAGGCCTTCACCCCTCCACTTT. This gives the protein CAWSRDRPSPLHF.

The rearrangement uses TRBV6-5 and TRBJ2-2; unclear D gene. This CDR3 is built from 14 residues. Per the germline V gene, CDR1 is MNHEY and CDR2 is SVGAGI. V lost 6 bases and J 2 bases, leaving 10 bases between the germline ends. Here the CDR3 DNA reads TGTGCCAGCAGGGGGATCCAAAACACCGGGGAGCTGTTTTTT. It yields the protein CASRGIQNTGELFF.

The gene calls are TRBV27 and TRBJ2-3; TRBD2 matches at 7 bases. V shed 5 bases, J shed 1 base, and the junction held 9 bases outside the gene matches. Germline CDR1 is MNHEY and CDR2 is SMNVEV (reference sequence). The CDR3 covers 16 residues. The CDR3 loop is CASSDPWGGGTDTQYF. CDR3 nucleotide sequence: TGTGCCAGCAGTGACCCGTGGGGGGGTGGCACAGATACGCAGTATTTT.

The rearrangement uses TRBV18 and TRBJ2-1, with TRBD1 matching 8 bases. V gave up 2 bases and J gave up 5 bases; unmatched junction bases: 5. The CDR3 contains 15 residues. Germline assignment: CDR1 KGHSH and CDR2 LQKENI. The CDR3 loop is CASSPGNRGDNEQFF. The CDR3 DNA sequence: TGTGCCAGCTCACCAGGAAACAGGGGGGACAATGAGCAGTTCTTC.

The V and J genes are TRBV18 and TRBJ2-5, with D tentatively TRBD2 (6 bases). Trimming removed 5 bases at V and 1 base at J, with 11 bases between. The CDR3 extends over 14 amino acids. The germline gives CDR1 KGHSH, CDR2 LQKENI. The CDR3 sequence is CASSARRVQETQYF. CDR3 nucleotides: TGTGCCAGCTCAGCCCGGAGGGTCCAAGAGACCCAGTACTTC.

This sequence joins TRBV6-5 and TRBJ2-1; no firm D call. The CDR3 loop spans 15 amino acids. V gave up 3 bases and J gave up 4 bases, with 13 bases separating them. Germline values: CDR1 MNHEY, CDR2 SVGAGI. This CDR3 reads CASSYYPRAYNEQFF. The DNA for the CDR3 is TGTGCCAGCAGTTATTATCCTAGGGCTTACAATGAGCAGTTCTTC.

This chain's CDR3 is CASSVRQDGSDTQYF. DNA for the CDR3: TGCGCCAGCAGTGTTAGGCAGGATGGTTCCGATACGCAGTATTTT. The rearrangement links TRBV10-1 to TRBJ2-3; D not certain. V lost 4 bases and J lost 6, with 17 bases in between. Germline values: CDR1 WNHNN, CDR2 SYGVQD (reference sequence). The length of the CDR3 is 15 residues.

The chain employs TRBV19 and TRBJ2-7, with 9 bases aligning to TRBD1. The V segment lost 3 bases and the J segment 4 bases; nucleotides outside the gene matches: 10. CDR3 size: 16 residues. CDR1 LNHDA and CDR2 SQIVND come from the germline V gene (reference sequence). The CDR3 spells CASSIAGTGFSYEQYF. CDR3 DNA: TGTGCCAGTAGTATTGCCGGGACAGGGTTTTCTTACGAGCAGTACTTC.

The chain uses TRBV2 and TRBJ1-5, with D possibly being TRBD1 (6 bases). Germline CDR1 and CDR2: SNHLY and FYNNEI. This CDR3 spans 12 amino acids. Trimming left V 5 bases short and J 7 bases short, with 9 bases between. CDR3 loop: CASSPGHQPQHF. CDR3 DNA: TGTGCCAGCAGTCCGGGACACCAGCCCCAGCATTTT.

The chain employs TRBV24-1 and TRBJ2-5; D is perhaps TRBD2 (7 bases). The CDR3 has 15 residues. Per the germline V gene, CDR1 is KGHDR and CDR2 is SFDVKD. Trimming pared 4 bases from V and 4 bases from J, leaving 15 bases between. CDR3 loop: CATSDPRGGGETQYF. CDR3 sequence (DNA): TGTGCCACCAGTGACCCAAGGGGGGGCGGAGAGACCCAGTACTTC.

The chain recombines TRBV18 with TRBJ1-1; tentative D call: TRBD1 (5 bases). This CDR3 is built from 13 residues. Germline V gene lookup returns CDR1 KGHSH and CDR2 LQKENI. The V and J ends lost 0 bases and 10 bases respectively, with 12 bases between them. This CDR3 reads CASSPPGGTGAFF. The CDR3, as DNA: TGTGCCAGCTCACCACCGGGGGGTACGGGAGCTTTCTTT.

This clone has just a few counts. The chain joins TRBV10-3 to TRBJ1-2; 7 bases align to TRBD1. From germline, CDR1 is ENHRY and CDR2 SYGVKD. CDR3 length equals 13 residues. J lost 2 bases, V lost 8 bases, and 5 bases had no gene match. CDR3 in DNA: TGTGCCATCCGGGACAGTCGAAACTATGGCTACACCTTC. As protein: CAIRDSRNYGYTF.

The sample holds one count of this clone. This sequence joins TRBV4-2 and TRBJ2-1; tentatively, D is TRBD1 (9 bases). Trimming pared 2 bases from V and 5 bases from J, leaving 16 bases between. Germline CDR1 is LGHNA and CDR2 is YNFKEQ. The CDR3 runs to 16 residues. The CDR3 nucleotides read TGTGCCAGCAGCCAACGGGGGGGGACAGGGCACAATGAGCAGTTCTTC. Protein product: CASSQRGGTGHNEQFF.

This clone was seen only a few times. This chain links TRBV6-2 or TRBV6-3 with TRBJ2-6; D is possibly TRBD1 or TRBD2 (5 bases each). CDR3 length: 18 amino acids. Trimming shortened V by 6 bases and J by 0 bases, and 18 bases separated the two germline ends. Germline CDR1 MNHEY, CDR2 SVGEGT. The CDR3 is CASSKTGQAISGANVLTF. In nucleotides, the CDR3 is TGTGCCAGCAGCAAAACGGGGCAAGCCATCTCTGGGGCCAACGTCCTGACTTTC.

This rearrangement joins TRBV7-2 to TRBJ2-4, with 8 bases fitting TRBD2. CDR3 length: 15 amino acids. V gave up 1 base and J gave up 8 bases; unmatched junction bases: 7. Germline V gene data show CDR1 as SGHTA and CDR2 as FQGNSA. The CDR3: CASSLVRTSKDIQYF. The CDR3 coding sequence is TGTGCCAGCAGCTTAGTCCGGACTAGCAAGGACATTCAGTACTTC.

This chain uses TRBV5-1 with TRBJ1-2, with TRBD1 as a possible D gene (5 bases). CDR1 and CDR2 (germline): SGHRS, YFSETQ. Trimming took 3 bases from V and 8 from J, leaving 20 bases between them. The CDR3 has 15 amino acids. The chain's CDR3 is CASSSSRTPGTGYTF. The CDR3 DNA sequence: TGCGCCAGCAGCTCATCCAGGACTCCAGGGACGGGCTACACCTTC.

The rearrangement joins TRBV12-5 to TRBJ2-5; D possibly matches TRBD1 or TRBD2 (6 bases each). V was cut by 1 base and J by 5 bases, with 26 bases left in between. The CDR3 spans 19 residues. CDR1 is LGHNT, CDR2 FRNRAP, per germline. The CDR3 coding sequence is TGTGCTAGTGGTTTGGGTAAGGGGGGACGGACCATACTCCACGAGACCCAGTACTTC. It codes for CASGLGKGGRTILHETQYF.